This T cell receptor (beta chain) was recovered during a study of yellow fever vaccine responses in identical twins. Findings of the study overall: After vaccination, twins' T cell response reportedly seemed partly convergent, partly personalized.

Concerning this clonotype itself: Its specificity is not known.

V shed 0 bases and J shed 8 bases, with 17 bases lying between them. CDR3 length: 15 residues. In germline, CDR1 is SGDLS, CDR2 YYNGEE. TCRdb re-called the RT-PCR reads through MiXCR, storing one row per CDR3 protein. Here the sample spans 15,000 to 20,000 distinct CDR3 sequences, roughly 78% being singletons. Source: T cells from blood (PBMCs), unsorted or a sorted subset (not recorded which), taken before or after yellow fever vaccination (not recorded which). This receptor was identified in a woman aged 18-29 years who received the yellow fever vaccine. The rearrangement joins TRBV9 to TRBJ1-2, with D perhaps matching TRBD1 (5 bases). The CDR3 protein is CASSVEGQSAMGYTF. The CDR3 DNA reads TGTGCCAGCAGCGTAGAGGGGCAGAGCGCTATGGGCTACACCTTC.